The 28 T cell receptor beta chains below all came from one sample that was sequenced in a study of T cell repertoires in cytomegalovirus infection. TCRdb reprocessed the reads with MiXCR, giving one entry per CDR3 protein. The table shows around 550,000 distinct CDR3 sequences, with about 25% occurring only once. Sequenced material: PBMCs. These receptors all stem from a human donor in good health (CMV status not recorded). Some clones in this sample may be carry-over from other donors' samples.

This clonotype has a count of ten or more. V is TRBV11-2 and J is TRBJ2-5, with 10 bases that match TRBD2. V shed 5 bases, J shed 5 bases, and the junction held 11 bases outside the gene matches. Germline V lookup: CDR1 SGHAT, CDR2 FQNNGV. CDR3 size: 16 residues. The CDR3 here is CASSRSLAGAGETQYF. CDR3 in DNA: TGTGCCAGCAGCCGGAGTCTAGCGGGAGCGGGGGAGACCCAGTACTTC.

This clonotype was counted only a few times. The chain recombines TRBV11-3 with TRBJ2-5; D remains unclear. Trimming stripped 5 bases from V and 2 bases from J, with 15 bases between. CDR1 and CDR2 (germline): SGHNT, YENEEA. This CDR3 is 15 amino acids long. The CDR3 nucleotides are TGTGCCAGCAGCCCTAGGTTGTCGCAGCAAGAGACCCAGTACTTC. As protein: CASSPRLSQQETQYF.

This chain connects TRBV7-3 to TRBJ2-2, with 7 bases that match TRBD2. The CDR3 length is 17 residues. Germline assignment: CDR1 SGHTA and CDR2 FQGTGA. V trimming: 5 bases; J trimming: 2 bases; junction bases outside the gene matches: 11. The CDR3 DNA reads TGTGCCAGCAGCCCGAGACTAGCATCTGCCAACACCGGGGAGCTGTTTTTT. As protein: CASSPRLASANTGELFF.

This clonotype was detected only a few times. CDR3 coding DNA: TGTGCCAGCAGCCCGCGGACAGGTCTAACTAATGAAAAACTGTTTTTT. As protein: CASSPRTGLTNEKLFF. The rearrangement uses TRBV7-6 and TRBJ1-4; 7 bases are a match to TRBD1. V was clipped by 5 bases and J by 1 base; unmatched bases: 7. Germline CDR1 SGHVS, CDR2 FNYEAQ. CDR3 length equals 16 residues.

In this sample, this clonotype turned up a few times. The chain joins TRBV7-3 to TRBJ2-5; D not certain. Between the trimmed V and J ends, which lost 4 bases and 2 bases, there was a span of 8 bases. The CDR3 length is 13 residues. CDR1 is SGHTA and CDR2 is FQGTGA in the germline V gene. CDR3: CASSSQPQETQYF. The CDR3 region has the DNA TGTGCCAGCAGCTCCCAACCTCAAGAGACCCAGTACTTC.

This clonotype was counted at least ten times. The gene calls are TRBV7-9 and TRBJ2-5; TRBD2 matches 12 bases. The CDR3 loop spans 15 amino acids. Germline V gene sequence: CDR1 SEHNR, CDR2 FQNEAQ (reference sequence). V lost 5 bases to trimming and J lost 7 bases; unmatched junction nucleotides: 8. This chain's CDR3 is CASSPRTSGKVTQYF. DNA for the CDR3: TGTGCCAGCAGCCCCAGGACTAGCGGGAAGGTGACCCAGTACTTC.

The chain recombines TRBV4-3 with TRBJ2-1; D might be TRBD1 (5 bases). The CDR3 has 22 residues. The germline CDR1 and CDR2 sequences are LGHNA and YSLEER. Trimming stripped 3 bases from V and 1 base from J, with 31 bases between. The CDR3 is CASSHPLLPQMWWGTSYNEQFF. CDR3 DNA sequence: TGCGCCAGCAGCCACCCCCTTTTACCCCAAATGTGGTGGGGCACTTCCTACAATGAGCAGTTCTTC.

The CDR3 bases are TGTGCCAGCAGTCGGGACAGTTTCACCGGGGAGCTGTTTTTT. Residues: CASSRDSFTGELFF. The rearrangement joins TRBV12-3 or TRBV12-4 to TRBJ2-2; TRBD1 agrees at 7 bases. This CDR3 region has 14 residues. V dropped 5 bases and J dropped 4; count of bases not matched to a gene: 4.

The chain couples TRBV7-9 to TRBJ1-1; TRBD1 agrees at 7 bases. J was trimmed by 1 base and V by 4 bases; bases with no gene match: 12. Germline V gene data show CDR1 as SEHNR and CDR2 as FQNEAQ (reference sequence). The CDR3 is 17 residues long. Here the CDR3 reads CASSSPGQSWGNTEAFF. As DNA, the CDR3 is TGTGCCAGCAGCTCCCCGGGACAGTCGTGGGGGAACACTGAAGCTTTCTTT.

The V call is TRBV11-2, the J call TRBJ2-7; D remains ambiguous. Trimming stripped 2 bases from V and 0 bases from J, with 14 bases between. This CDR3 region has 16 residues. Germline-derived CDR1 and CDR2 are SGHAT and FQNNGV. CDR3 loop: CASSLRFGESSYEQYV. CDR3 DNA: TGTGCCAGCAGCTTAAGGTTCGGAGAGAGCTCCTACGAGCAGTACGTC.

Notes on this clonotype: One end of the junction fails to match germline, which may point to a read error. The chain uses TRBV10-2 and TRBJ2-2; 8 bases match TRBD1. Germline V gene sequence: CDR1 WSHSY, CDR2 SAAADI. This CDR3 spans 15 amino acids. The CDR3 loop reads CASRGTGTNTGELFF. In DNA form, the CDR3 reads TGTGCCAGCAGGGGGACAGGCACGAACACCGGGGAGCTGTTTTTT.

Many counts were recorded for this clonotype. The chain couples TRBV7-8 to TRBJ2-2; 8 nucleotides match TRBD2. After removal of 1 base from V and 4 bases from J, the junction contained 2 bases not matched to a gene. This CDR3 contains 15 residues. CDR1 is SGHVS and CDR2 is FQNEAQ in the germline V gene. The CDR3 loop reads CASSLVGGATGELFF. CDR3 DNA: TGTGCCAGCAGCTTAGTCGGGGGGGCCACCGGGGAGCTGTTTTTT.

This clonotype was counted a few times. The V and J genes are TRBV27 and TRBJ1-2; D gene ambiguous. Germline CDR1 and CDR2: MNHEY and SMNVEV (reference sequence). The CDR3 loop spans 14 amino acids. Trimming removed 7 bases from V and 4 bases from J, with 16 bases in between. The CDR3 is CASKNGRSGYGYTF. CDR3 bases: TGTGCCAGCAAGAACGGCAGGTCCGGCTATGGCTACACCTTC.

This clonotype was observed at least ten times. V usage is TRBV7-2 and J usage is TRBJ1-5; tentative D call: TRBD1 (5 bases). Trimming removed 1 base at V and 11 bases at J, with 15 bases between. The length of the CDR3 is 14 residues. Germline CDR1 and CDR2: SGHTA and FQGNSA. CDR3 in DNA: TGTGCCAGCAGCTTAGGTCGGGACTCCGCGACCCAGCATTTT. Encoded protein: CASSLGRDSATQHF.

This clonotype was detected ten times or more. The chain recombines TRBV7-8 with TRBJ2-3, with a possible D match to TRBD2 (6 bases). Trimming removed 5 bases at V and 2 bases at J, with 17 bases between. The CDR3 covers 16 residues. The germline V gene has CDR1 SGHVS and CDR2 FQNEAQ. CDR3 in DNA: TGTGCCAGCAGCCCACGCCGGGACTTACACACAGATACGCAGTATTTT. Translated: CASSPRRDLHTDTQYF.

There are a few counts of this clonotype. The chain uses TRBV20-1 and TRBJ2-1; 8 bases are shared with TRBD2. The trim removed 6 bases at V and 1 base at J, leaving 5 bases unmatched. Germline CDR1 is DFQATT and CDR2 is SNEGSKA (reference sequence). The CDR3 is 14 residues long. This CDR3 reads CSAAAGASYNEQFF. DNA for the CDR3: TGCAGTGCGGCAGCGGGAGCGTCCTACAATGAGCAGTTCTTC.

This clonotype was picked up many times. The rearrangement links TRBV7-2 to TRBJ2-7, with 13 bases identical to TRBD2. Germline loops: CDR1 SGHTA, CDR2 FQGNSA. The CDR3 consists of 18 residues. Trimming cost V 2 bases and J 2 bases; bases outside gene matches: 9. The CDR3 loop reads CASSLNPGTSGRAYEQYF. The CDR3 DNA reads TGTGCCAGCAGCTTAAATCCCGGTACTAGCGGGAGGGCCTACGAGCAGTACTTC.

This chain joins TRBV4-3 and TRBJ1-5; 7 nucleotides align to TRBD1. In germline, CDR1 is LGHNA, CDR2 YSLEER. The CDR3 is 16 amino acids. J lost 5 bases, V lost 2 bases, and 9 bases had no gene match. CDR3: CASSQLHGTVDQPQHF. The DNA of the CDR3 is TGCGCCAGCAGCCAACTCCACGGGACAGTGGATCAGCCCCAGCATTTT.

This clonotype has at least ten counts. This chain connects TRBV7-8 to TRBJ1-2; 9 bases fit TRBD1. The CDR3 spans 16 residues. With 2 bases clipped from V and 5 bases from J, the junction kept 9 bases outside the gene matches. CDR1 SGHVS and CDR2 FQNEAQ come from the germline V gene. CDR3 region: CASSLHRGLPPYGYTF. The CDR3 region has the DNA TGTGCCAGCAGCTTACACAGGGGGCTTCCTCCTTATGGCTACACCTTC.

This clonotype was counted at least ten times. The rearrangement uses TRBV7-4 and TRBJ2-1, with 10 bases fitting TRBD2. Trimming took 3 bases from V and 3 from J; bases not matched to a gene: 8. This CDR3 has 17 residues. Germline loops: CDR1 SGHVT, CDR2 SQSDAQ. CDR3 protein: CASSLEREGSDYNEQFF. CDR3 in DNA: TGTGCCAGCAGCTTGGAGCGGGAGGGCTCAGACTACAATGAGCAGTTCTTC. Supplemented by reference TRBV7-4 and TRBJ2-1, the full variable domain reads GAGVSQSPRYKVAKRGRDVALRCDSISGHVTLYWYRQTLGQGSEVLTYSQSDAQRDKSGRPSGRFSAERPERSVSTLKIQRTEQGDSAVYLCASSLEREGSDYNEQFFGPGTRLTVL.

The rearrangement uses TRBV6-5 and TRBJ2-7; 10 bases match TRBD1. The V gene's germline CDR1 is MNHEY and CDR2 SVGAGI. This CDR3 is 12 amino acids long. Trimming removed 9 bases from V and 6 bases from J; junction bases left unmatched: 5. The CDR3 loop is CASWDRGGEQYF. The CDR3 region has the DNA TGTGCCAGTTGGGACAGGGGAGGCGAGCAGTACTTC.

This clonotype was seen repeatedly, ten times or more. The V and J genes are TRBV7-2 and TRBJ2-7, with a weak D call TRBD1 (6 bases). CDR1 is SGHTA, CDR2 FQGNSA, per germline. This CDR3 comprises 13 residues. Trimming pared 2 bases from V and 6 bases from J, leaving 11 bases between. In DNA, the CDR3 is TGTGCCAGCAGCTTAACGACAGGCCGCGAGCAGTACGTC. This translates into CASSLTTGREQYV.

CDR3 nucleotide sequence: TGTGCCATCAGTGAGTCGACAGGGGCGGGAGAAAAACTGTTTTTT. Protein sequence: CAISESTGAGEKLFF. The V gene is TRBV10-3, the J gene TRBJ1-4; 8 bases line up with TRBD1. There are 15 residues in the CDR3. Germline-derived CDR1 and CDR2 are ENHRY and SYGVKD. V gave up 0 bases and J gave up 8 bases; unmatched junction bases: 5.

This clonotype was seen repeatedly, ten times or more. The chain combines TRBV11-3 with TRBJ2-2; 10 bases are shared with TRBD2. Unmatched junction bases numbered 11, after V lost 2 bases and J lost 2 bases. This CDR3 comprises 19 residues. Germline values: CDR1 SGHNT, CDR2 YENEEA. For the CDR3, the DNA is TGTGCCAGCAGCTTACAACTTGAACTAGCGGGGATAAACACCGGGGAGCTGTTTTTT. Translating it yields CASSLQLELAGINTGELFF.

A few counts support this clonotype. The CDR3 sequence is CASSSFYGYTF. In nucleotides, the CDR3 is TGTGCCAGCAGTTCGTTCTATGGCTACACCTTC. The chain joins TRBV28 to TRBJ1-2; D remains unclear. Germline values: CDR1 MDHEN, CDR2 SYDVKM. Trimming cost V 4 bases and J 4 bases, with 4 bases left between them. There are 11 residues in the CDR3.

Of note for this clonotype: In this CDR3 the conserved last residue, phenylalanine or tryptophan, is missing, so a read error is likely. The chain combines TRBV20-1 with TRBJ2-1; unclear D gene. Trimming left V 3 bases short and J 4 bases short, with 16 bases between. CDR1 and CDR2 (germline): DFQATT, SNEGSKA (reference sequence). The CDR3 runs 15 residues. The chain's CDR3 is CSARGSSPPYNEQFL. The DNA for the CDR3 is TGCAGTGCTAGGGGAAGTAGTCCCCCTTACAATGAGCAGTTCTTA.

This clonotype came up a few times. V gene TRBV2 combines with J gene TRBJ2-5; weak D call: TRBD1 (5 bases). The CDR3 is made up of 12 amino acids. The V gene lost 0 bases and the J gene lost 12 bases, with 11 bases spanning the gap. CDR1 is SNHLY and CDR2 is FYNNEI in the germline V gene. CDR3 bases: TGTGCCAGCAGTGAAGCGCCGAGACAGAAGTACTTC. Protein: CASSEAPRQKYF.

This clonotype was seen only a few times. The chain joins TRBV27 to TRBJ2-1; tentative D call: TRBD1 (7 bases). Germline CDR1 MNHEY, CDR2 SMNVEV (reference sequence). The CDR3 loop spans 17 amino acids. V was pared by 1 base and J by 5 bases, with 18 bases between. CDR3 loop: CASSLLPRGTADNEQFF. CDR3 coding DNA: TGTGCCAGCAGTTTATTGCCTCGGGGGACAGCTGACAATGAGCAGTTCTTC.